This entry lists 30 T cell receptor beta chains sequenced from one sample in a study of CXCR3-negative and CXCR3-positive naive CD8 T cells (dated by TCRdb to about 2019). The instrument given in TCRdb is NextSeq 550. The Human TCR Profiling Kit (MiLaboratory) was used to prepare UMI-labeled 5' RACE TRB cDNA libraries. Reads reprocessed by TCRdb are summarized as one entry per CDR3 protein sequence, and DNA is absent. The sample's records list approximately 5,000 distinct CDR3 sequences. Around 2.9% of the sample goes to the ten largest clones. Sequences were obtained from naive CXCR3- CD8+ T cells from blood. The cell subset or site label, read with the paper, signifies: CD45RO-CCR7+CD27+CD95- naive CD8+ T cells lacking CXCR3 (TNR3-). The receptor source for this set is a human donor in good health. Some clones in this sample may be carry-over from other donors' samples.

This clonotype is called medium-sized based on its frequency. The genes are TRBV20-1 and TRBJ1-2. Germline loops: CDR1 DFQATT, CDR2 SNEGSKA (reference sequence). The CDR3 length is 14 residues. The CDR3 spells CSAPRRGGDYGYTF.

According to its frequency, this clonotype is medium-sized. This chain links TRBV6-6 with TRBJ2-7; lacking DNA, the TRBD1 call made by TCRdb goes unchecked. There are 17 residues in the CDR3. Germline V CDR1 and CDR2: MNHNY, SVGAGI (reference sequence). CDR3 amino acids: CASSSTAPATLGYEQYF.

The chain employs TRBV9 and TRBJ2-2; TCRdb's D call of TRBD2 is untestable without DNA. This CDR3 is 18 amino acids long. In germline, CDR1 is SGDLS, CDR2 YYNGEE. The CDR3: CASSVLAGAEVDTGELFF.

This clonotype ranks as medium-sized in terms of frequency. The V and J genes are TRBV29-1 and TRBJ1-1. Per the germline V gene, CDR1 is SQVTM and CDR2 is ANQGSEA. CDR3 length: 12 amino acids. CDR3 sequence reads: CSVEGEDTEAFF.

This clonotype counts as medium-sized by frequency. The chain links TRBV14 to TRBJ2-7; TCRdb returns TRBD2, unconfirmable since there is no DNA. From germline, CDR1 is SGHDN and CDR2 FVKESK. CDR3 length: 15 residues. CDR3 sequence: CASSSGDPLVYEQYF.

The chain joins TRBV11-3 to TRBJ2-2; there is no DNA to check the TCRdb D call of TRBD1. Germline V gene lookup returns CDR1 SGHNT and CDR2 YENEEA. There are 15 residues in the CDR3. The CDR3 is CASLALWTPYRELFF.

The gene calls are TRBV29-1 and TRBJ2-1; TCRdb's assignment of TRBD2 cannot be checked, as there is no DNA. The CDR3 length is 13 residues. Germline CDR1 SQVTM, CDR2 ANQGSEA. This CDR3 is CSASLAGKWEEFF.

This clonotype is deemed medium-sized by its frequency. The chain is built from TRBV29-1 and TRBJ2-1; TCRdb indicates TRBD1, and absent DNA this call remains unverified. CDR1 and CDR2 (germline): SQVTM, ANQGSEA. The length of the CDR3 is 13 residues. CDR3 sequence reads: CSTGQGLNNEQFF.

CDR3 sequence reads: CAIENPGTTNTGELFF. The gene calls are TRBV6-6 and TRBJ2-2; the TRBD1 assignment by TCRdb is unverifiable without DNA. The CDR3 runs to 16 residues. Germline loops: CDR1 MNHNY, CDR2 SVGAGI (reference sequence).

The CDR3 sequence is CASSLRLAGDAKNIQYF. The chain combines TRBV12-3 or TRBV12-4 with TRBJ2-4; TCRdb's D gene call, TRBD2, goes unchecked for lack of DNA. The CDR3 is 17 amino acids.

The chain employs TRBV7-2 and TRBJ2-7; TCRdb picks TRBD1, but there is no DNA to check that call. The CDR3 is 14 amino acids. The germline V gene has CDR1 SGHTA and CDR2 FQGNSA. CDR3 protein: CASSPSTGGYEQYF.

The chain joins TRBV20-1 to TRBJ1-1. Looked up from germline, CDR1 is DFQATT and CDR2 is SNEGSKA (reference sequence). The CDR3 is 11 residues long. CDR3 loop: CSATENTEAFF.

The chain carries TRBV29-1 and TRBJ1-2; with no DNA, the TCRdb D assignment of TRBD1 cannot be verified. This CDR3 has 11 residues. The germline V gene encodes CDR1 SQVTM and CDR2 ANQGSEA. The CDR3 sequence is CSAGTGSGYTF.

The chain has TRBV7-6 and TRBJ2-5; TCRdb selects TRBD1, and the lack of DNA leaves this call unchecked. Germline CDR1 SGHVS, CDR2 FNYEAQ. CDR3 length: 15 residues. The CDR3 region is CASSLGASGQETQYF.

According to its frequency, this clonotype is medium-sized. The gene calls are TRBV3-1 and TRBJ2-7; TCRdb's D gene call, TRBD1, goes unchecked for lack of DNA. This CDR3 has 17 amino acids. Germline CDR1 is LGHDT and CDR2 is YNNKEL (reference sequence). CDR3 loop: CASSLIRQGAHYYEQYF.

The chain combines TRBV15 with TRBJ2-1; the D call of TRBD2 rests on TCRdb alone, since no DNA is present to check it. This CDR3 has 16 residues. Germline CDR1 reads LNHNV; CDR2 reads YYDKDF (reference sequence). The chain's CDR3 is CATSRDRREGMEEQFF.

By frequency, this clonotype is medium-sized. CDR3: CASSQTDGGYEQYF. V gene TRBV27 combines with J gene TRBJ2-7; without DNA, the TCRdb call of TRBD2 cannot be checked. Germline CDR1 and CDR2: MNHEY and SMNVEV (reference sequence). This CDR3 region has 14 residues.

The V call is TRBV29-1, the J call TRBJ2-7. CDR3 length equals 13 residues. CDR1 is SQVTM and CDR2 is ANQGSEA in the germline V gene. The CDR3 reads CSVEAGGLYEQYF.

The V call is TRBV6-5, the J call TRBJ1-1. This CDR3 contains 14 residues. Per germline, CDR1 MNHEY and CDR2 SVGAGI. This CDR3 reads CASSYSGGHTEAFF.

This clonotype is deemed medium-sized (0.01 to 0.1%) by its frequency. The chain carries TRBV5-1 and TRBJ1-1; TCRdb's assignment of TRBD1 cannot be checked, as there is no DNA. Germline CDR1 reads SGHRS; CDR2 reads YFSETQ. The CDR3 covers 14 residues. The CDR3 loop reads CASSLAGGGTEAFF.

The chain uses TRBV20-1 and TRBJ2-1. This CDR3 contains 14 residues. Germline CDR1 and CDR2: DFQATT and SNEGSKA (reference sequence). This CDR3 is CSARGHTGDDEQFF.

The genes are TRBV20-1 and TRBJ2-1; TCRdb reports TRBD2, a call that lacks DNA to check it against. The CDR3 loop spans 17 amino acids. Germline lookup yields CDR1 DFQATT and CDR2 SNEGSKA (reference sequence). CDR3 in amino acids: CSGREWTSESAYNEQFF.

This clonotype is identified as medium-sized from frequency. The V call is TRBV29-1, the J call TRBJ2-7; TCRdb returns TRBD2, unconfirmable since there is no DNA. Germline CDR1 reads SQVTM; CDR2 reads ANQGSEA. CDR3 length: 13 residues. The CDR3 region is CSVIAGETYEQYF.

This chain uses TRBV7-3 with TRBJ2-1; the TRBD2 assignment by TCRdb is unverifiable without DNA. The CDR3 extends over 17 amino acids. The germline CDR1 and CDR2 sequences are SGHTA and FQGTGA. The chain's CDR3 is CASSLSSLGLAGDEQFF.

Judged by frequency, this clonotype is large. The chain's CDR3 is CASSSDRGLNGGELFF. The chain employs TRBV27 and TRBJ2-2; TCRdb outputs TRBD1, but without DNA this stays unchecked. The CDR3 is made up of 16 amino acids. Looked up from germline, CDR1 is MNHEY and CDR2 is SMNVEV (reference sequence).

The chain couples TRBV11-3 to TRBJ2-1; absent DNA, TCRdb's TRBD1 call cannot be checked. There are 11 residues in the CDR3. Germline V CDR1 and CDR2: SGHNT, YENEEA. The CDR3 protein is CASSGTYEQFF.

This clonotype is labeled medium-sized based on frequency. This chain uses TRBV20-1 with TRBJ2-5; TCRdb gives TRBD2 as the D gene, but with no DNA this cannot be confirmed. Germline V gene data show CDR1 as DFQATT and CDR2 as SNEGSKA (reference sequence). The CDR3 sequence is 13 residues long. CDR3 region: CSVVERAKETQYF.

The CDR3 spells CASSLDSTVATEAFF. The chain is built from TRBV7-3 and TRBJ1-1; TCRdb's D gene call, TRBD1, goes unchecked for lack of DNA. CDR1 and CDR2 from the germline V gene are SGHTA and FQGTGA. The CDR3 has 15 residues.

Considering frequency, this clonotype is medium-sized. The J gene is TRBJ2-7, the V gene TRBV13. CDR1 PRHDT and CDR2 FYEKMQ come from the germline V gene (reference sequence). There are 11 residues in the CDR3. The CDR3 sequence: CASSVSYEQYF.

The chain employs TRBV6-2 or TRBV6-3 and TRBJ2-7; lacking DNA, the TRBD1 call made by TCRdb goes unchecked. Germline values: CDR1 MNHEY, CDR2 SVGEGT. The CDR3 sequence is 15 residues long. CDR3 sequence reads: CASSPPSGRANEQYF.